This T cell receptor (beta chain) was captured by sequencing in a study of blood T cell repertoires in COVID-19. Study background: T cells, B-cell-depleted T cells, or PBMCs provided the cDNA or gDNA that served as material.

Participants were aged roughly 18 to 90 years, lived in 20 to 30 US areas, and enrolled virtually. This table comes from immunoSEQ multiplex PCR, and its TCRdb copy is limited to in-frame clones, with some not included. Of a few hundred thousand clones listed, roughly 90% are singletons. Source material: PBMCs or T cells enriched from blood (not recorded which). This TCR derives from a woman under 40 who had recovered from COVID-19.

CDR3 bases: TGTGCCAGCAGCCCCACGATCGCGGGAGGGACCGGGGAGCTGTTTTTT. This sequence encodes CASSPTIAGGTGELFF. V usage is TRBV7-9 and J usage is TRBJ2-2; 9 bases fit TRBD2. J gave up 5 bases and V 5 bases, and 9 bases lay outside the gene matches. The CDR3 sequence is 16 residues long. Germline lookup yields CDR1 SEHNR and CDR2 FQNEAQ (reference sequence).